Each of the 24 T cell receptor beta chains below was sequenced from the same sample in a study of blood T cell repertoires in COVID-19. Some clones are missing from TCRdb's copy, which holds only in-frame ones; the method was immunoSEQ multiplex PCR. The table lists some 210,000 clones, 89% of them singletons. The sample comprised peripheral blood. Every receptor here comes from a woman between 40 and 55 years old with acute or convalescent COVID-19.

This chain joins TRBV6-5 and TRBJ1-1; 11 bases fit TRBD1. Trimming at V came to 6 bases and at J to 5 bases, leaving 8 bases not matched to a gene. CDR1 is MNHEY and CDR2 is SVGAGI in the germline V gene. The CDR3 extends over 15 amino acids. The CDR3: CASRSLGTGGTEAFF. The CDR3 DNA follows: TGTGCCAGCAGGTCCCTGGGGACAGGGGGGACTGAAGCTTTCTTT.

The rearrangement links TRBV27 to TRBJ1-6; possibly TRBD1 for D (6 bases). The CDR3 is 16 residues long. The germline V and J ends were trimmed by 0 bases and 4 bases, with 10 bases remaining between them. CDR1 and CDR2 (germline): MNHEY, SMNVEV (reference sequence). The CDR3 here is CASSLSWTEYNSPLHF. As DNA, the CDR3 is TGTGCCAGCAGTTTATCCTGGACAGAGTATAATTCACCCCTCCACTTT.

V is TRBV10-3 and J is TRBJ1-2, with TRBD1 matching over 9 bases. The CDR3 has 12 amino acids. Losses at the gene ends were 10 bases for V and 6 bases for J; bases not matched to a gene: 6. Germline-derived CDR1 and CDR2 are ENHRY and SYGVKD. CDR3 amino acids: CATGDRDNGYTF. Written as DNA, the CDR3 is TGTGCCACTGGGGACAGGGACAATGGCTACACCTTC.

The chain has TRBV6-5 and TRBJ2-3; 7 nucleotides match TRBD2. In germline, CDR1 is MNHEY, CDR2 SVGAGI. V shed 0 bases, J shed 2 bases, and the junction held 2 bases outside the gene matches. The CDR3 is 15 residues long. The CDR3 nucleotides read TGTGCCAGCAGTTACTCTGCGGGGGACACAGATACGCAGTATTTT. Translating it yields CASSYSAGDTDTQYF.

The chain has TRBV19 and TRBJ2-5; 11 bases agree with TRBD1. The V gene end was trimmed by 5 bases and the J gene end by 5 bases; junction bases not matched to a gene: 13. The CDR3 covers 17 residues. Germline V gives CDR1 LNHDA, CDR2 SQIVND (reference sequence). As DNA, the CDR3 is TGTGCCAGTAGTGTTGGACAGGGGGCGAGGGTTCGGGAGACCCAGTACTTC. Amino acids: CASSVGQGARVRETQYF. The full variable domain, rest sourced from reference TRBV19 and TRBJ2-5, is DGGITQSPKYLFRKEGQNVTLSCEQNLNHDAMYWYRQDPGQGLRLIYYSQIVNDFQKGDIAEGYSVSREKKESFPLTVTSAQKNPTAFYLCASSVGQGARVRETQYFGPGTRLLVL.

The rearrangement joins TRBV5-6 to TRBJ2-6; D perhaps matches TRBD2 (6 bases). CDR1 SGHDT and CDR2 YYEEEE come from the germline V gene. The CDR3 totals 19 residues. Between the trimmed V and J ends, which lost 2 bases and 1 base, there was a span of 19 bases. This CDR3 is CASSFTLGGRNSGANVLTF. CDR3 bases: TGTGCCAGCAGCTTTACTCTGGGGGGACGTAATTCTGGGGCCAACGTCCTGACTTTC.

The CDR3 reads CASSPYRYQETQYF. CDR3 DNA sequence: TGTGCCAGCAGCCCGTACAGGTACCAAGAGACCCAGTACTTC. The V gene is TRBV9, the J gene TRBJ2-5; tentatively, D is TRBD1 (5 bases). The CDR3 loop spans 14 amino acids. In germline, CDR1 is SGDLS, CDR2 YYNGEE. V was cut by 4 bases and J by 0 bases, with 10 bases left in between.

V and J are TRBV9 and TRBJ2-1, with D perhaps matching TRBD1 (6 bases). The CDR3 totals 15 residues. From germline, CDR1 is SGDLS and CDR2 YYNGEE. Trimming cost V 7 bases and J 4 bases, with 18 bases left between them. CDR3: CASGALGRGYNEQFF. The CDR3 DNA sequence: TGTGCCAGCGGGGCTTTGGGCAGGGGTTACAATGAGCAGTTCTTC.

The chain carries TRBV10-3 and TRBJ1-1; D is unclear. Trimming cost V 8 bases and J 4 bases, with 17 bases left between them. The CDR3 sequence is 14 residues long. CDR1 ENHRY and CDR2 SYGVKD come from the germline V gene. CDR3: CAIRSTDKFTEAFF. The CDR3 DNA is TGTGCCATCCGATCGACCGACAAGTTCACTGAAGCTTTCTTT.

This chain joins TRBV4-2 and TRBJ2-1; tentative D call: TRBD2 (5 bases). CDR3 size: 16 residues. Germline assignment: CDR1 LGHNA and CDR2 YNFKEQ. Trimming took off 1 base at V and 7 bases at J, with 17 bases between the two ends. CDR3 loop: CASSQVKASEGNEQFF. DNA for the CDR3: TGTGCCAGCAGCCAAGTAAAGGCTAGTGAGGGTAATGAGCAGTTCTTC.

The rearrangement links TRBV12-1 to TRBJ2-1; no check of the table's D call, TRBD2, against the DNA was made. TRBV12-1 is tagged as a pseudogene. This CDR3 has 17 amino acids. CDR3 bases: TGTGCCAGCAGCTTTTGGGGGGGGCTCGGCGGGAACAATGAGCAGTTCTTC. It translates to CASSFWGGLGGNNEQFF.

This chain links TRBV7-2 with TRBJ2-7; D not certain. V was shortened by 1 base and J by 4 bases, with 8 bases between the two germline ends. This CDR3 region has 13 residues. Germline V gene data show CDR1 as SGHTA and CDR2 as FQGNSA. As DNA, the CDR3 is TGTGCCAGCAGCTTAGTTTCCCTGTACGAGCAGTACGTC. Translation: CASSLVSLYEQYV.

This clone was seen more than once but under ten times. The rearrangement links TRBV27 to TRBJ2-3, with 11 bases lining up with TRBD2. Germline V lookup: CDR1 MNHEY, CDR2 SMNVEV (reference sequence). V lost 6 bases, J lost 3 bases, and 2 bases stayed unmatched. The CDR3 contains 14 residues. The DNA for the CDR3 is TGTGCCAGCAGGACTAGCGGGATGACAGATACGCAGTATTTT. As protein: CASRTSGMTDTQYF.

This chain connects TRBV7-2 to TRBJ1-1; no definite D call. The CDR3 extends over 13 amino acids. From germline, CDR1 is SGHTA and CDR2 FQGNSA. V dropped 5 bases and J dropped 0 bases, with 7 bases sitting between them. CDR3 sequence (DNA): TGTGCCAGCAGCATACAGATGAACACTGAAGCTTTCTTT. Protein: CASSIQMNTEAFF.

The rearrangement links TRBV2 to TRBJ2-6; D is uncertain. V lost 7 bases and J 5 bases, leaving 15 bases between the germline ends. This CDR3 contains 15 residues. CDR1 and CDR2 (germline): SNHLY, FYNNEI. The CDR3 bases are TGTGCCAGCATCGACCTCGGCGACAGGGCCAACGTCCTGACTTTC. It translates to CASIDLGDRANVLTF. The full variable domain, in which reference TRBV2 and TRBJ2-6 provide the parts outside the CDR3, is EPEVTQTPSHQVTQMGQEVILRCVPISNHLYFYWYRQILGQKVEFLVSFYNNEISEKSEIFDDQFSVERPDGSNFTLKIRSTKLEDSAMYFCASIDLGDRANVLTFGAGSRLTVL.

This sequence joins TRBV27 and TRBJ1-6, with 9 positions matching TRBD1. In germline, CDR1 is MNHEY, CDR2 SMNVEV (reference sequence). With V trimmed by 0 bases and J by 8 bases, 2 bases remained unmatched. The CDR3 consists of 15 residues. Here the CDR3 reads CASSLSGTGYSPLHF. CDR3 bases: TGTGCCAGCAGTTTATCGGGGACAGGGTATTCACCCCTCCACTTT.

This chain connects TRBV27 to TRBJ1-6; tentatively, D is TRBD1 (6 bases). Trimming removed 6 bases at V and 13 bases at J, with 22 bases between. The CDR3 contains 15 residues. The germline CDR1 and CDR2 sequences are MNHEY and SMNVEV (reference sequence). This chain's CDR3 is CASRHEPQGTSPLHF. DNA for the CDR3: TGTGCCAGCAGGCACGAGCCGCAGGGGACATCGCCCCTCCACTTT.

This clone came up once. CDR3 in amino acids: CASSLTSGTASYEQYV. CDR3 DNA sequence: TGCGCCAGCAGCTTGACCTCGGGGACAGCAAGCTACGAGCAGTACGTC. This chain links TRBV5-1 with TRBJ2-7; 7 nucleotides align to TRBD1. The germline V gene encodes CDR1 SGHRS and CDR2 YFSETQ. With 1 base clipped from V and 3 bases from J, the junction kept 10 bases outside the gene matches. The CDR3 is 16 residues long.

This clone was counted a few times. The rearrangement joins TRBV24-1 to TRBJ1-2; 9 positions match TRBD1. In germline, CDR1 is KGHDR, CDR2 SFDVKD. J was trimmed by 6 bases and V by 4 bases; bases with no gene match: 5. The CDR3 contains 14 residues. The chain's CDR3 is CATSDTGGADGYTF. The CDR3 bases are TGTGCCACCAGTGACACAGGGGGCGCCGATGGCTACACCTTC.

DNA for the CDR3: TGTGCCAGCAGCTTAGGGGGGCCGTACGAGCAGTACGTC. Translated: CASSLGGPYEQYV. The chain couples TRBV11-2 to TRBJ2-7; D possibly corresponds to TRBD1 (6 bases). The V end lost 1 base, the J end lost 4 bases, and 8 bases lay between the germline ends. The CDR3 extends over 13 amino acids. Germline V gene data show CDR1 as SGHAT and CDR2 as FQNNGV.

The chain links TRBV18 to TRBJ2-7, with D maybe TRBD2 (7 bases). This CDR3 is 14 amino acids long. The germline V gene has CDR1 KGHSH and CDR2 LQKENI. Trimming stripped 2 bases from V and 3 bases from J, with 11 bases between. The CDR3 nucleotides read TGTGCCAGCTCACCAGCGGGGGCCGTCTACGAGCAGTACGTC. As protein: CASSPAGAVYEQYV.

The gene calls are TRBV29-1 and TRBJ1-1; D uncertain. Germline assignment: CDR1 SQVTM and CDR2 ANQGSEA. V was cut by 7 bases and J by 3 bases, with 6 bases left in between. CDR3 length: 10 residues. The CDR3 sequence is CSGGHTEAFF. Written as DNA, the CDR3 is TGCAGCGGAGGGCACACTGAAGCTTTCTTT.

The chain has TRBV5-4 and TRBJ2-7; the D gene is possibly TRBD2 (7 bases). Per the germline V gene, CDR1 is SGHNT and CDR2 is YYREEE (reference sequence). The CDR3 loop spans 15 amino acids. Trimming removed 2 bases from V and 4 bases from J, with 16 bases in between. CDR3 residues: CASSFTGRASYEQYV. DNA for the CDR3: TGTGCCAGCAGCTTCACAGGGAGGGCCTCTTACGAGCAGTACGTC.

The chain carries TRBV10-3 and TRBJ1-2; 8 bases fit TRBD1. Per the germline V gene, CDR1 is ENHRY and CDR2 is SYGVKD. V gave up 6 bases and J gave up 10 bases; unmatched junction bases: 10. This CDR3 is 13 amino acids long. The CDR3 spells CAIRQGERGDYTF. The CDR3 nucleotides are TGTGCCATCAGACAGGGGGAGAGGGGAGACTACACCTTC.